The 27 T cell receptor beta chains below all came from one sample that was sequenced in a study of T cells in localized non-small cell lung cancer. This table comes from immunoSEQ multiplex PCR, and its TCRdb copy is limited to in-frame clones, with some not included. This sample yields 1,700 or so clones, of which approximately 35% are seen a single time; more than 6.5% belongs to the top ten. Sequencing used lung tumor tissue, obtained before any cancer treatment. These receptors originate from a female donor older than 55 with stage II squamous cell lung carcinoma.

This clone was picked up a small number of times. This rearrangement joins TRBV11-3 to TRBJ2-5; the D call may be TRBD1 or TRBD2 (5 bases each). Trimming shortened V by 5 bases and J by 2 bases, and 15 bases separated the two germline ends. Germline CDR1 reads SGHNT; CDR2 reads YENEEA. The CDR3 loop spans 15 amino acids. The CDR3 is CASSHRDRKQETQYF. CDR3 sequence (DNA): TGTGCCAGCAGCCACCGGGACCGCAAACAAGAGACCCAGTACTTC.

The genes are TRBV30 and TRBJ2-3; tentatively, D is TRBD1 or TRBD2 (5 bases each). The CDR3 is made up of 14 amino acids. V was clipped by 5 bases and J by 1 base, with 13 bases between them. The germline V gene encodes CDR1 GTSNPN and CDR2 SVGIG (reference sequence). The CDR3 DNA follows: TGTGCCTGGGACCGCGAGGGACGCACAGATACGCAGTATTTT. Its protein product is CAWDREGRTDTQYF.

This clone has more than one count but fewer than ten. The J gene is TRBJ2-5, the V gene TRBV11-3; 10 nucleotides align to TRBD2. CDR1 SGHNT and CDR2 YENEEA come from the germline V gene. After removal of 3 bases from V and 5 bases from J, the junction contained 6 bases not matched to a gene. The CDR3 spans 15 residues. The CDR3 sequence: CASSFQRGGSETQYF. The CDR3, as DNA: TGTGCCAGCAGCTTTCAGCGGGGGGGCTCGGAGACCCAGTACTTC.

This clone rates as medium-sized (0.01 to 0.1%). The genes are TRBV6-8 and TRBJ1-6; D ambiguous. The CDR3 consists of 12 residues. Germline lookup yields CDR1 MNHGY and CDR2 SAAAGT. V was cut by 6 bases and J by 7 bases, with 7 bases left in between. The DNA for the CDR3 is TGTGCCAGCAGCTACGGGAATTCACCCCTCCACTTT. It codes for CASSYGNSPLHF.

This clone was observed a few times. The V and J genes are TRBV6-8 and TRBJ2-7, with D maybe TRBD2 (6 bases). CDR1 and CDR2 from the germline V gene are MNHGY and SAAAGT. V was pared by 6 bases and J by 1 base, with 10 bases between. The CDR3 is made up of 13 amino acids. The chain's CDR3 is CASSPGGSYEQYF. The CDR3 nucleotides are TGTGCCAGCAGCCCCGGGGGATCCTACGAGCAGTACTTC.

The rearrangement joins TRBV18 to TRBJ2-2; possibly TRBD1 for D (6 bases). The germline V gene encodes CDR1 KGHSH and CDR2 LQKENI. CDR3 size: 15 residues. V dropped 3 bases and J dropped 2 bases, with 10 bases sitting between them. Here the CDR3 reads CASSPRGQNTGELFF. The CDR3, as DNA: TGTGCCAGCTCACCGAGGGGACAAAACACCGGGGAGCTGTTTTTT.

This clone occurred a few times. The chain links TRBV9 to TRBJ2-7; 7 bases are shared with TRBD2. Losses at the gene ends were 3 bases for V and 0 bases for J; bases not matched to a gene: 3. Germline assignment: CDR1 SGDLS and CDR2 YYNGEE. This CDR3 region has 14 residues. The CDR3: CASSGPSGSYEQYF. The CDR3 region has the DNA TGTGCCAGCAGCGGACCTAGCGGCTCCTACGAGCAGTACTTC.

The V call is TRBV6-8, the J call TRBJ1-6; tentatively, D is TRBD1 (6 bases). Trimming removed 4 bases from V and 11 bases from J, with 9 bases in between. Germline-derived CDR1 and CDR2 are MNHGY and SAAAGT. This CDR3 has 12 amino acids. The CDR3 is CASSFGQTPLHF. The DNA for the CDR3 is TGTGCCAGCAGTTTCGGACAGACACCCCTCCACTTT.

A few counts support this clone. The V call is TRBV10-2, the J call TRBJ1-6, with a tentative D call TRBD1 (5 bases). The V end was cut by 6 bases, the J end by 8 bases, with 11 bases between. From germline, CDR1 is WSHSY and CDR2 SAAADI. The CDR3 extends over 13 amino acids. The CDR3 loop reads CASSGGRDSPLHF. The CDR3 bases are TGCGCCAGCAGCGGGGGGAGGGATTCACCCCTCCACTTT.

In nucleotides, the CDR3 is TGCGCCAGCAGCTTGGCCTTGACAGATACCTACGAGCAGTACTTC. This encodes CASSLALTDTYEQYF. This rearrangement joins TRBV5-1 to TRBJ2-7; possible D gene TRBD1, 5 bases. The CDR3 contains 15 residues. V lost 0 bases and J lost 2, with 12 bases in between. The germline V gene encodes CDR1 SGHRS and CDR2 YFSETQ.

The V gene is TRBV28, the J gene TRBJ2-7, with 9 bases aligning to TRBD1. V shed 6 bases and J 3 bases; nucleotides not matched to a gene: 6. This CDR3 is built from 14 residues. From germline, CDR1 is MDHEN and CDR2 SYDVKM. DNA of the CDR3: TGTGCCAGCAGCCGACCGGGACAGGGCTACGAGCAGTACTTC. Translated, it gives CASSRPGQGYEQYF.

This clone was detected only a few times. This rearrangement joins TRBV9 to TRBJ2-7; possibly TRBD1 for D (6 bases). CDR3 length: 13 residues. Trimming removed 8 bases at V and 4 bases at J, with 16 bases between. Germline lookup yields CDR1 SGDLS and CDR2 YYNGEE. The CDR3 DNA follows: TGTGCCAGAGGCCGCGACAGGTCGTACGAGCAGTACTTC. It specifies CARGRDRSYEQYF.

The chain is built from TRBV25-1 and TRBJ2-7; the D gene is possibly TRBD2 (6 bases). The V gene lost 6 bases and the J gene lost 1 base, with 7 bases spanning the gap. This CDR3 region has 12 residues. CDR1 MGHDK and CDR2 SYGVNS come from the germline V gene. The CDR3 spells CASRGGSYEQYF. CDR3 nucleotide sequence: TGTGCCAGCAGGGGGGGATCCTACGAGCAGTACTTC.

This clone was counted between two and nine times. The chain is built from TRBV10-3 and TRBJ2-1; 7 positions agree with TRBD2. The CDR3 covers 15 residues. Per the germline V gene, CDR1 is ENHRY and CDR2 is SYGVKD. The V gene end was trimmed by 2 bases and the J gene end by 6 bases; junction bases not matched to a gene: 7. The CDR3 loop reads CAISEGLGTGNEQFF. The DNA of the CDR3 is TGTGCCATCAGTGAGGGACTAGGAACAGGCAATGAGCAGTTCTTC.

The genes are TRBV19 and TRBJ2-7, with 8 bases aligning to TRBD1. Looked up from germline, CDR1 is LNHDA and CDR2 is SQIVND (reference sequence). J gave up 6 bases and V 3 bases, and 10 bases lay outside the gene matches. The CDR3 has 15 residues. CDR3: CASSMMAGGRLEQYF. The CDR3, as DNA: TGTGCCAGTAGTATGATGGCAGGGGGCCGACTCGAGCAGTACTTC.

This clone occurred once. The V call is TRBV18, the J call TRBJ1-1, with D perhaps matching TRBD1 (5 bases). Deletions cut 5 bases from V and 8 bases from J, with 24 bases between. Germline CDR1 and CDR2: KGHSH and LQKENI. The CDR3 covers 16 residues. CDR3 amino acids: CASSSRDLSLGGEAFF. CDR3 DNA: TGTGCCAGCTCATCACGGGACCTGTCACTCGGGGGGGAAGCTTTCTTT.

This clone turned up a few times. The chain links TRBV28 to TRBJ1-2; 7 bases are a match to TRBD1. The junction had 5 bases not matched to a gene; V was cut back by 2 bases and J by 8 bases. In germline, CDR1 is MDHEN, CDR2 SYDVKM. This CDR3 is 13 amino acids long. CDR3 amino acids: CASSLEGARGYTF. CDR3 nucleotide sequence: TGTGCCAGCAGTTTAGAGGGGGCGCGGGGCTACACCTTC.

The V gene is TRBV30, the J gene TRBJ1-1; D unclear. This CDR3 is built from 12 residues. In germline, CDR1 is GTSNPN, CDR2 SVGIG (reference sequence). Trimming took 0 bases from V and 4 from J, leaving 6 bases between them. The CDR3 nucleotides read TGTGCCTGGAGTGTACGTGGCACTGAAGCTTTCTTT. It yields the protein CAWSVRGTEAFF.

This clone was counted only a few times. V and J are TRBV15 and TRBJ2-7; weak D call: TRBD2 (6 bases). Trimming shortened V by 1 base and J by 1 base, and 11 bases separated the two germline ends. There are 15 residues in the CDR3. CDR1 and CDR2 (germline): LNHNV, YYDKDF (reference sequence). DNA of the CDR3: TGTGCCACCAGCAGAGCCCAAGCGGGTTCCTACGAGCAGTACTTC. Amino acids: CATSRAQAGSYEQYF.

The CDR3 DNA sequence: TGTGCCAGCAGTGGATTGTGGGACAAGAGCTCCTACGAGCAGTACTTC. It yields the protein CASSGLWDKSSYEQYF. The chain joins TRBV25-1 to TRBJ2-7, with D possibly being TRBD1 (6 bases). Germline CDR1 MGHDK, CDR2 SYGVNS. V lost 4 bases to trimming and J lost 0 bases, with 16 bases between them. The CDR3 totals 16 residues.

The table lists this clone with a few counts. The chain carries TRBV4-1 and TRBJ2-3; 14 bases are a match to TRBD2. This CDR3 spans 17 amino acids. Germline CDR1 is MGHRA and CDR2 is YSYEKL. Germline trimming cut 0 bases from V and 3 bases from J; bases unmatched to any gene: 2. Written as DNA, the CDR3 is TGCGCCAGCAGCCAAGAGGGACTAGCGGGGGCAACAGATACGCAGTATTTT. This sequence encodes CASSQEGLAGATDTQYF.

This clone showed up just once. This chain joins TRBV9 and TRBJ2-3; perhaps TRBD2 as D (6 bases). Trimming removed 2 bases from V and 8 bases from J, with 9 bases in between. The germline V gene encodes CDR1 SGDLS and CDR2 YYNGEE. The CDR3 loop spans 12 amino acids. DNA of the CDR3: TGTGCCAGCAGCGTGGAGGGTCGTACGCAGTATTTT. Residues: CASSVEGRTQYF.

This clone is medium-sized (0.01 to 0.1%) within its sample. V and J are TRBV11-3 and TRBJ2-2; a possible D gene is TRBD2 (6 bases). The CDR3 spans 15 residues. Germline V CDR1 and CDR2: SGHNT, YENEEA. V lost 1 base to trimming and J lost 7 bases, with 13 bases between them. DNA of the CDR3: TGTGCCAGCAGCTTAGGGGATCGGGAGAACGGGGAGCTGTTTTTT. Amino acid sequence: CASSLGDRENGELFF.

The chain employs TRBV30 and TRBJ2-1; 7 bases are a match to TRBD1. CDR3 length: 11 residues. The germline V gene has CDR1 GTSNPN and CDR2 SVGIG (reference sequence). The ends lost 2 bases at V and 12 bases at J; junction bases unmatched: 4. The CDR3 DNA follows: TGTGCCTGGAGTAACAGGGGTGGGCAGTTCTTC. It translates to CAWSNRGGQFF.

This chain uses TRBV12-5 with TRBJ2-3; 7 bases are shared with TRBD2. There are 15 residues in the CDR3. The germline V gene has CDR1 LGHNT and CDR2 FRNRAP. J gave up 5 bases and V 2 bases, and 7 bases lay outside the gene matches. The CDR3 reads CASGLYAREGDTQYF. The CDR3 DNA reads TGTGCTAGTGGTTTGTATGCTAGGGAGGGAGATACGCAGTATTTT.

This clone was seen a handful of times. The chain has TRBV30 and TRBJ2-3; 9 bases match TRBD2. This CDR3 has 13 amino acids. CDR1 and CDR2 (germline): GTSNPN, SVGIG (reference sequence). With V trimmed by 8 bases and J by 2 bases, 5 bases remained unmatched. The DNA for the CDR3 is TGTGCCCTGGCGGGAGGGTACACAGATACGCAGTATTTT. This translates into CALAGGYTDTQYF.

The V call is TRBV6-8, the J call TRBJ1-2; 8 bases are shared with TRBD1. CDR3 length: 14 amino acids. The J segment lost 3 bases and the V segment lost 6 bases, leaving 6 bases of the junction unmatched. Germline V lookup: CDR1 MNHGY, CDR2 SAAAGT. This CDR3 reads CASRDPGGYYGYTF. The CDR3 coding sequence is TGTGCCAGCAGAGACCCAGGGGGCTACTATGGCTACACCTTC.